The 16 T cell receptor beta chains in this list originate from one sample, sequenced in a study of cytotoxic CD8 clonotypes in ibrutinib-treated CLL. Sequencing was performed with immunoSEQ multiplex PCR; in TCRdb, only in-frame clones are kept and a portion is missing. The sample shows over 70,000 clones, just over 85% of them seen only once. This sample comprised PBMCs, obtained before ibrutinib treatment. Every receptor here comes from a human donor with chronic lymphocytic leukemia.

This clone was seen a few times. The chain recombines TRBV27 with TRBJ2-3, with 13 bases identical to TRBD2. This CDR3 region has 16 residues. Trimming removed 1 base from V and 5 bases from J; junction bases left unmatched: 3. The germline V gene has CDR1 MNHEY and CDR2 SMNVEV (reference sequence). The CDR3: CASSLYGTSGIDTQYF. In DNA, the CDR3 is TGTGCCAGCAGTTTATATGGGACTAGCGGGATAGATACGCAGTATTTT.

This chain joins TRBV29-1 and TRBJ2-2, with a tentative D call TRBD2 (5 bases). Germline V gene sequence: CDR1 SQVTM, CDR2 ANQGSEA. Trimming removed 6 bases from V and 4 bases from J, with 18 bases in between. This CDR3 spans 15 amino acids. The CDR3 reads CSVFRGKGITGELFF. For the CDR3, the DNA is TGCAGCGTGTTTCGGGGAAAAGGCATCACCGGGGAGCTGTTTTTT.

The rearrangement joins TRBV27 to TRBJ2-3; 8 nucleotides align to TRBD2. The CDR3 consists of 14 residues. Trimming took 5 bases from V and 5 from J; bases not matched to a gene: 6. The germline gives CDR1 MNHEY, CDR2 SMNVEV (reference sequence). The CDR3, as DNA: TGTGCCAGCAGTCAAAGCGGGAGTTTAGATACGCAGTATTTT. Its translation: CASSQSGSLDTQYF.

The CDR3 region has the DNA TGTGCCACCGTGGGACGGAACTATGGCTACACCTTC. Protein: CATVGRNYGYTF. The rearrangement uses TRBV19 and TRBJ1-2; tentatively, D is TRBD1 (5 bases). Germline assignment: CDR1 LNHDA and CDR2 SQIVND (reference sequence). V was pared by 10 bases and J by 2 bases, with 11 bases between. There are 12 residues in the CDR3.

This chain joins TRBV5-1 and TRBJ2-1, with 8 bases matching TRBD2. CDR1 is SGHRS and CDR2 is YFSETQ in the germline V gene. V trimming: 0 bases; J trimming: 5 bases; junction bases outside the gene matches: 7. The CDR3 is 16 amino acids. CDR3 residues: CASSLAGAGGHNEQFF. In nucleotides, the CDR3 is TGCGCCAGCAGCTTGGCCGGGGCGGGAGGTCACAATGAGCAGTTCTTC.

The V call is TRBV5-1, the J call TRBJ2-7, with D hard to call. In germline, CDR1 is SGHRS, CDR2 YFSETQ. Trimming shortened V by 0 bases and J by 7 bases, and 20 bases separated the two germline ends. The CDR3 runs 16 residues. The CDR3 DNA is TGCGCCAGCAGCTTGGAGGCAGGACCCCTCTCTTTGGAGCAGTACTTC. As protein: CASSLEAGPLSLEQYF.

The chain has TRBV9 and TRBJ2-1, with 9 bases aligning to TRBD1. The germline gives CDR1 SGDLS, CDR2 YYNGEE. V lost 4 bases and J lost 8; bases outside the gene matches: 10. The CDR3 covers 15 residues. DNA of the CDR3: TGTGCCAGCAGCACTCCGGGACAGGGCGTGGATGAGCAGTTCTTC. This translates into CASSTPGQGVDEQFF.

This clone was counted only a few times. The chain is built from TRBV5-8 and TRBJ1-4; D is unresolved. The CDR3 totals 15 residues. V lost 0 bases and J 3 bases, leaving 9 bases between the germline ends. The germline CDR1 and CDR2 sequences are SGHTS and YDEGEE. The CDR3 nucleotides read TGTGCCAGCAGCTTGGGGATGGTGGCTAATGAAAAACTGTTTTTT. It is translated as CASSLGMVANEKLFF. Full variable domain (missing parts from reference TRBV5-8 and TRBJ1-4): EAGVTQSPTHLIKTRGQQATLRCSPISGHTSVYWYQQALGLGLQFLLWYDEGEERNRGNFPPRFSGRQFPNYSSELNVNALELEDSALYLCASSLGMVANEKLFFGSGTQLSVL.

This chain joins TRBV29-1 and TRBJ1-1; D gene uncertain. This CDR3 region has 12 residues. CDR1 is SQVTM, CDR2 ANQGSEA, per germline. Trimming left V 6 bases short and J 3 bases short, with 11 bases between. The CDR3 DNA reads as TGCAGCGTCAAGGCCGGGTACACTGAAGCTTTCTTT. Translation gives CSVKAGYTEAFF.

V usage is TRBV25-1 and J usage is TRBJ1-1; 11 bases line up with TRBD1. The J segment lost 5 bases and the V segment lost 0 bases, leaving 2 bases of the junction unmatched. The CDR3 is 15 residues long. Germline V gene lookup returns CDR1 MGHDK and CDR2 SYGVNS. Here the CDR3 reads CASSEYGTGGTEAFF. The CDR3 bases are TGTGCCAGCAGTGAATATGGGACAGGGGGTACTGAAGCTTTCTTT. Complete variable domain (other parts from reference TRBV25-1 and TRBJ1-1): EADIYQTPRYLVIGTGKKITLECSQTMGHDKMYWYQQDPGMELHLIHYSYGVNSTEKGDLSSESTVSRIRTEHFPLTLESARPSHTSQYLCASSEYGTGGTEAFFGQGTRLTVV.

This chain joins TRBV18 and TRBJ2-1; the match to TRBD2 covers 11 bases. The CDR3 covers 18 residues. The germline CDR1 and CDR2 sequences are KGHSH and LQKENI. V trimming: 3 bases; J trimming: 4 bases; junction bases outside the gene matches: 11. The CDR3 coding sequence is TGTGCCAGCTCACCGATGGGAGTGGGGACTAGCGGTTACAATGAGCAGTTCTTC. Amino acid sequence: CASSPMGVGTSGYNEQFF.

The chain links TRBV29-1 to TRBJ1-2; possible D gene TRBD1, 5 bases. The CDR3 has 14 amino acids. V was pared by 6 bases and J by 0 bases, with 14 bases between. The germline CDR1 and CDR2 sequences are SQVTM and ANQGSEA. CDR3 sequence reads: CSVDITATNYGYTF. In DNA, the CDR3 is TGCAGCGTGGACATAACAGCCACTAACTATGGCTACACCTTC.

This chain connects TRBV29-1 to TRBJ1-1, with TRBD1 as a possible D gene (5 bases). This CDR3 region has 13 residues. Trimming removed 6 bases at V and 1 base at J, with 12 bases between. Germline CDR1 reads SQVTM; CDR2 reads ANQGSEA. In DNA, the CDR3 is TGCAGCGTGATGAATGGGGCGAACACTGAAGCTTTCTTT. Its protein is CSVMNGANTEAFF.

The chain links TRBV19 to TRBJ1-2; D is perhaps TRBD1 (5 bases). This CDR3 comprises 15 residues. Germline V gene sequence: CDR1 LNHDA, CDR2 SQIVND (reference sequence). V lost 3 bases, J lost 10 bases, and 21 bases lay in between. The CDR3 region is CASSIRGVYRGYYTF. The CDR3 region has the DNA TGTGCCAGTAGTATTAGGGGTGTGTATCGGGGGTACTACACCTTC.

This clone was detected only once. CDR3 sequence reads: CASSSPAYSSYEQYF. The DNA of the CDR3 is TGTGCCAGCAGCTCGCCAGCTTATAGCTCCTACGAGCAGTACTTC. This chain uses TRBV7-9 with TRBJ2-7; no clear D. V was clipped by 4 bases and J by 0 bases, with 13 bases between them. Germline V gives CDR1 SEHNR, CDR2 FQNEAQ (reference sequence). CDR3 length equals 15 residues. Supplemented by reference TRBV7-9 and TRBJ2-7, the full variable domain reads DTGVSQNPRHKITKRGQNVTFRCDPISEHNRLYWYRQTLGQGPEFLTYFQNEAQLEKSRLLSDRFSAERPKGSFSTLEIQRTEQGDSAMYLCASSSPAYSSYEQYFGPGTRLTVT.

This chain uses TRBV29-1 with TRBJ1-1; TRBD1 matches 7 bases. This CDR3 contains 15 residues. With V trimmed by 7 bases and J by 3 bases, 14 bases remained unmatched. CDR1 and CDR2 (germline): SQVTM, ANQGSEA. The CDR3 region is CSAKGATPFDTEAFF. The CDR3 nucleotides are TGCAGCGCGAAGGGGGCGACCCCTTTCGACACTGAAGCTTTCTTT.